What follows are 14 T cell receptor beta chains derived from one specimen sequenced in a study of T cell repertoires in aging, cancer and after chemotherapy (dated by TCRdb to between 2018 and 2021). The sample was run on an Illumina MiSeq. Using a mixed TRB-A/B primer pool, multiplex touch-down PCR amplified rearranged TRB sequences covering the V, D and J segments. In-frame beta chains were kept once TCRdb had trimmed the public reads at Q25 with fastp and called clones with MiXCR. Merged by CDR3 protein, the rows form single entries marked with the most common genes and DNA. For this sample the table gives 5,500 to 7,000 distinct CDR3 sequences, of which 25% to 30% were detected only once. The top ten hold around 8.6% of the sample. Instead of sorted cells or RNA, genomic DNA extracted from peripheral blood served as the source for amplifying TCR beta rearrangements. The specimen sequenced was blood. The receptor source for this set is a human donor with a blood cancer.

Only a few counts were recorded for this clonotype. The V and J genes are TRBV7-9 and TRBJ2-5, with unresolved D. Germline CDR1 is SEHNR and CDR2 is FQNEAQ (reference sequence). The CDR3 spans 13 residues. Trimming took 3 bases from V and 3 from J, leaving 8 bases between them. The CDR3 protein is CASSFALKETQYF. DNA of the CDR3: TGTGCCAGCAGCTTCGCCCTAAAAGAGACCCAGTACTTC.

This clonotype was counted between two and nine times. V gene TRBV20-1 combines with J gene TRBJ2-7; tentative D call: TRBD2 (6 bases). CDR1 DFQATT and CDR2 SNEGSKA come from the germline V gene (reference sequence). V lost 3 bases and J 4 bases, leaving 16 bases between the germline ends. The CDR3 length is 14 residues. The CDR3 DNA reads as TGCAGTGCTAGCGGTTCCGGGAGTCTGTACGAGCAGTACTTC. This translates into CSASGSGSLYEQYF.

This chain joins TRBV5-1 and TRBJ2-1; 8 bases are shared with TRBD2. This CDR3 is 15 amino acids long. Germline-derived CDR1 and CDR2 are SGHRS and YFSETQ. After removal of 4 bases from V and 5 bases from J, the junction contained 8 bases not matched to a gene. The CDR3 coding sequence is TGCGCCAGCAGCCAAAGCGGGAGTATAAACAATGAGCAGTTCTTC. Amino acids: CASSQSGSINNEQFF.

About this clonotype itself: A read error is possible here, since a much larger clone lies one base away. The chain recombines TRBV19 with TRBJ2-2; TRBD2 matches at 8 bases. V gave up 3 bases and J gave up 6 bases; unmatched junction bases: 6. The germline V gene encodes CDR1 LNHDA and CDR2 SQIVND (reference sequence). The CDR3 is 15 amino acids. This CDR3 reads CASSILTGGPGELFF. CDR3 coding DNA: TGTGCCAGTAGTATTTTGACGGGAGGGCCCGGGGAGCTGTTTTTT.

This clonotype showed up just a few times. This chain joins TRBV13 and TRBJ1-1; possibly TRBD1 for D (6 bases). Deletions cut 4 bases from V and 6 bases from J, with 12 bases between. The CDR3 is made up of 13 amino acids. CDR1 PRHDT and CDR2 FYEKMQ come from the germline V gene (reference sequence). CDR3 sequence: CASSSKWTAEAFF. The DNA for the CDR3 is TGTGCCAGCAGCTCAAAATGGACAGCTGAAGCTTTCTTT.

This clonotype is judged large (0.1 to 1%). This chain links TRBV6-2 or TRBV6-3 with TRBJ2-3; D ambiguous. V lost 6 bases, J lost 1 base, and 11 bases lay in between. The germline V gene encodes CDR1 MNHEY and CDR2 SVGEGT. The CDR3 extends over 14 amino acids. CDR3 coding DNA: TGTGCCAGCAGCCGTCGTCTGGGCACAGATACGCAGTATTTT. This codes for CASSRRLGTDTQYF.

By proportion, this clonotype is medium-sized. The chain uses TRBV6-5 and TRBJ1-2, with D uncertain. Germline lookup yields CDR1 MNHEY and CDR2 SVGAGI. V lost 2 bases, J lost 7 bases, and 17 bases lay in between. The length of the CDR3 is 15 residues. The CDR3 sequence is CASSYGEGLLGGYTF. In nucleotides, the CDR3 is TGTGCCAGCAGTTACGGGGAGGGATTATTGGGTGGCTACACCTTC.

This clonotype was seen a single time. The V and J genes are TRBV14 and TRBJ2-7; D is possibly TRBD1 or TRBD2 (6 bases each). V gave up 3 bases and J gave up 5 bases, with 14 bases separating them. The CDR3 totals 14 residues. CDR1 is SGHDN, CDR2 FVKESK, per germline. For the CDR3, the DNA is TGTGCCAGCAGCCAGTACATTCGGGGGCACGAGCAGTACTTC. Translated: CASSQYIRGHEQYF.

This clonotype was observed a few times. A read error may account for a junction end that differs from germline. The chain links TRBV19 to TRBJ1-1; D is uncertain. The CDR3 contains 12 residues. Germline CDR1 is LNHDA and CDR2 is SQIVND (reference sequence). This CDR3 is CASKEGHKEVFF. The CDR3 nucleotides read TGTGCCAGTAAGGAGGGTCATAAAGAAGTTTTCTTT. The whole variable domain, remainder taken from reference TRBV19 and TRBJ1-1, is DGGITQSPKYLFRKEGQNVTLSCEQNLNHDAMYWYRQDPGQGLRLIYYSQIVNDFQKGDIAEGYSVSREKKESFPLTVTSAQKNPTAFYLCASKEGHKEVFFGQGTRLTVV.

Only a few counts were recorded for this clonotype. This chain joins TRBV18 and TRBJ2-1; D not resolved. CDR1 is KGHSH and CDR2 is LQKENI in the germline V gene. The CDR3 is 14 amino acids. The V and J ends lost 2 bases and 8 bases respectively, with 13 bases between them. The CDR3 is CASSPTALLYEQFF. The CDR3, as DNA: TGTGCCAGCTCACCAACGGCTCTATTGTATGAGCAGTTCTTC.

In this sample, this clonotype turned up a few times. The chain combines TRBV6-6 with TRBJ2-1, with 15 bases lining up with TRBD2. CDR1 and CDR2 (germline): MNHNY, SVGAGI (reference sequence). This CDR3 comprises 18 residues. After removal of 3 bases from V and 12 bases from J, the junction contained 15 bases not matched to a gene. This CDR3 reads CASSYFHPGTSGRFGQFF. The DNA for the CDR3 is TGTGCCAGCAGTTATTTCCATCCCGGGACTAGCGGGAGGTTTGGGCAGTTCTTC.

Comments on this clonotype: A read error is possible here, since a much larger clone lies one base away. V is TRBV6-6 and J is TRBJ2-7; D unclear. Germline V gene sequence: CDR1 MNHNY, CDR2 SVGAGI (reference sequence). The CDR3 runs 15 residues. CDR3 in amino acids: CANSYSGGLAYEQYF. CDR3 DNA: TGTGCCAACAGTTACTCAGGCGGCCTAGCCTACGAGCAGTACTTC.

As to this clonotype: This may be a read error: a much more frequent sequence differs by one nucleotide. The rearrangement joins TRBV5-4 to TRBJ2-5; the match to TRBD1 covers 9 bases. CDR1 SGHNT and CDR2 YYREEE come from the germline V gene (reference sequence). The CDR3 runs 14 residues. CDR3 residues: CASSFDRGTETKYF. The CDR3 region has the DNA TGTGCCAGCAGCTTTGACAGGGGGACAGAGACCAAGTACTTC.

This clonotype was observed a few times. The chain couples TRBV20-1 to TRBJ2-2, with TRBD1 identical over 11 bases. Trimming at V came to 7 bases and at J to 5 bases, leaving 6 bases not matched to a gene. The CDR3 loop spans 14 amino acids. Germline CDR1 DFQATT, CDR2 SNEGSKA (reference sequence). Written as DNA, the CDR3 is TGCAGTGTTAGGGGGACAGGGGGTACCGGGGAGCTGTTTTTT. Translating gives CSVRGTGGTGELFF.